These 28 T cell receptor beta chains originate from one sample sequenced in a study of cytomegalovirus exposure and HLA in healthy donors. Vbeta (60) and Jbeta (13) primers were used in the PCR. Profiling relied on immunoSEQ multiplex PCR, and the TCRdb table lists in-frame clones only, not all of them. Of some 170,000 clones in the sample, 75% to 85% were seen once. The sample was PBMCs. The receptors derive from a woman in her late teens or twenties in good health and CMV-seropositive.

The chain combines TRBV2 with TRBJ2-3; 8 bases are shared with TRBD1. This CDR3 region has 15 residues. CDR1 SNHLY and CDR2 FYNNEI come from the germline V gene. J lost 2 bases, V lost 7 bases, and 8 bases had no gene match. CDR3 DNA sequence: TGTGCCAGCACCTCGACAGGGGCTTTCACAGATACGCAGTATTTT. It specifies CASTSTGAFTDTQYF.

The V gene is TRBV30, the J gene TRBJ1-2; no clear D. The CDR3 is 11 amino acids. V lost 7 bases, J lost 1 base, and 7 bases lay in between. Germline V gives CDR1 GTSNPN, CDR2 SVGIG (reference sequence). CDR3 in DNA: TGTGCCTTAGAAATTAACTATGGCTACACCTTC. Protein: CALEINYGYTF.

This clone has just a few counts. The chain joins TRBV28 to TRBJ2-2, with TRBD2 matching 11 bases. The CDR3 length is 15 residues. Germline assignment: CDR1 MDHEN and CDR2 SYDVKM. V shed 6 bases, J shed 7 bases, and the junction held 7 bases outside the gene matches. The CDR3 is CASSLLAGAVGELFF. CDR3 bases: TGTGCCAGCAGCCTACTAGCGGGGGCCGTCGGGGAGCTGTTTTTT. Variable domain in full (rest from reference TRBV28 and TRBJ2-2): DVKVTQSSRYLVKRTGEKVFLECVQDMDHENMFWYRQDPGLGLRLIYFSYDVKMKEKGDIPEGYSVSREKKERFSLILESASTNQTSMYLCASSLLAGAVGELFFGEGSRLTVL.

The rearrangement uses TRBV11-2 and TRBJ1-6; weak D call: TRBD1 (5 bases). The germline V gene encodes CDR1 SGHAT and CDR2 FQNNGV. The CDR3 spans 16 residues. Deletions cut 5 bases from V and 0 bases from J, with 11 bases between. The CDR3 loop reads CASSNRQSSYNSPLHF. CDR3 nucleotides: TGTGCCAGCAGCAATAGACAGAGCTCCTATAATTCACCCCTCCACTTT.

The V and J genes are TRBV6-1 and TRBJ1-5; 7 positions agree with TRBD1. Germline lookup yields CDR1 MNHNS and CDR2 SASEGT. CDR3 length: 14 amino acids. V was clipped by 2 bases and J by 7 bases; unmatched bases: 5. CDR3 nucleotide sequence: TGTGCCAGCAGTGAAACGACAGGGTTGCAGCCCCAGCATTTT. This translates into CASSETTGLQPQHF.

This clone showed up just once. The chain uses TRBV2 and TRBJ1-1; D remains unclear. Looked up from germline, CDR1 is SNHLY and CDR2 is FYNNEI. The V gene lost 3 bases and the J gene lost 6 bases, with 11 bases spanning the gap. This CDR3 is built from 13 residues. For the CDR3, the DNA is TGTGCCAGCAGTGATATCGAGAGATCTGAAGCTTTCTTT. Residues: CASSDIERSEAFF.

This chain links TRBV7-9 with TRBJ2-5, with 8 bases identical to TRBD1. V lost 5 bases to trimming and J lost 5 bases; unmatched junction nucleotides: 13. The germline V gene has CDR1 SEHNR and CDR2 FQNEAQ (reference sequence). The CDR3 is made up of 16 amino acids. The CDR3 sequence: CASSPRRAGGLETQYF. In DNA form, the CDR3 reads TGTGCCAGCAGCCCCCGAAGGGCAGGGGGCCTGGAGACCCAGTACTTC.

The rearrangement joins TRBV4-3 to TRBJ2-7, with a weak D call TRBD1 (6 bases). The CDR3 is 16 residues long. Trimming took off 1 base at V and 3 bases at J, with 16 bases between the two ends. Germline assignment: CDR1 LGHNA and CDR2 YSLEER. The CDR3 DNA reads as TGCGCCAGCAGCCAAGGGAATTTACAGGGTTACTACGAGCAGTACTTC. This sequence encodes CASSQGNLQGYYEQYF.

This clone was detected a few times. The chain couples TRBV12-5 to TRBJ2-5; D may be TRBD1 (6 bases). The CDR3 is 14 residues long. V lost 1 base and J lost 3, with 9 bases in between. Looked up from germline, CDR1 is LGHNT and CDR2 is FRNRAP. CDR3 nucleotides: TGTGCTAGTGGTTTGGGGGACATCGAAGAGACCCAGTACTTC. Protein sequence: CASGLGDIEETQYF. Supplemented by reference TRBV12-5 and TRBJ2-5, the full variable domain reads DARVTQTPRHKVTEMGQEVTMRCQPILGHNTVFWYRQTMMQGLELLAYFRNRAPLDDSGMPKDRFSAEMPDATLATLKIQPSEPRDSAVYFCASGLGDIEETQYFGPGTRLLVL.

DNA for the CDR3: TGTGCCAGCAGCTTCGTAGGGGCAGGGTCAGGGGCCAACGTCCTGACTTTC. Translation gives CASSFVGAGSGANVLTF. This chain joins TRBV7-3 and TRBJ2-6; possibly TRBD1 for D (5 bases). CDR3 length equals 17 residues. Trimming stripped 3 bases from V and 4 bases from J, with 16 bases between. Germline V lookup: CDR1 SGHTA, CDR2 FQGTGA.

The gene calls are TRBV9 and TRBJ2-1; 10 nucleotides match TRBD1. V lost 0 bases to trimming and J lost 10 bases; unmatched junction nucleotides: 7. In germline, CDR1 is SGDLS, CDR2 YYNGEE. CDR3 size: 15 residues. CDR3 residues: CASSVGQGARGEQFF. DNA of the CDR3: TGTGCCAGCAGCGTAGGACAGGGGGCGCGTGGGGAGCAGTTCTTC.

This clone has just one count. This sequence joins TRBV7-2 and TRBJ2-3, with 9 bases fitting TRBD2. The CDR3 length is 14 residues. Germline CDR1 SGHTA, CDR2 FQGNSA. With V trimmed by 3 bases and J by 6 bases, 4 bases remained unmatched. CDR3 protein: CASSLGGGEDTQYF. The CDR3 coding sequence is TGTGCCAGCAGCTTGGGCGGGGGGGAGGATACGCAGTATTTT.

The chain employs TRBV10-3 and TRBJ1-6, with 8 positions matching TRBD1. The CDR3 is 15 amino acids. J gave up 10 bases and V 3 bases, and 8 bases lay outside the gene matches. Germline CDR1 and CDR2: ENHRY and SYGVKD. Here the CDR3 DNA reads TGTGCCATCAGTGAAACGGACAGGGACGGGTCACCCCTCCACTTT. The encoded protein is CAISETDRDGSPLHF.

This clone has more than one count but fewer than ten. J is TRBJ2-7 and V is TRBV11-1; a possible D gene is TRBD2 (5 bases). Germline lookup yields CDR1 SGHAT and CDR2 FQDESV (reference sequence). Trimming took 5 bases from V and 3 from J, leaving 17 bases between them. The CDR3 is 15 residues long. For the CDR3, the DNA is TGTGCCAGCAGCGATAGGGTGGCGGGTCGCTACGAGCAGTACTTC. Translation: CASSDRVAGRYEQYF.

This chain links TRBV11-3 with TRBJ2-7, with 8 nucleotides matching TRBD2. The length of the CDR3 is 16 residues. With V trimmed by 1 base and J by 2 bases, 7 bases remained unmatched. The germline V gene encodes CDR1 SGHNT and CDR2 YENEEA. In DNA, the CDR3 is TGTGCCAGCAGCTTAGGAGCGGGGGCGCTTACCTACGAGCAGTACTTC. Its translation is CASSLGAGALTYEQYF.

V is TRBV27 and J is TRBJ1-1; 9 positions agree with TRBD1. Germline V lookup: CDR1 MNHEY, CDR2 SMNVEV (reference sequence). CDR3 length: 17 amino acids. Trimming took 6 bases from V and 1 from J; bases not matched to a gene: 12. CDR3 DNA: TGTGCCAGCAGGGAAACAGGGGGCGCGGGTCGGAACACTGAAGCTTTCTTT. Protein: CASRETGGAGRNTEAFF.

V usage is TRBV10-3 and J usage is TRBJ2-7; D is undetermined. Between the trimmed V and J ends, which lost 10 bases and 2 bases, there was a span of 21 bases. Germline CDR1 and CDR2: ENHRY and SYGVKD. The CDR3 covers 15 residues. The DNA of the CDR3 is TGTGCCAACTCAATAAACTACGGCGGTGCCTACGAGCAGTACTTC. Encoded protein: CANSINYGGAYEQYF.

This sequence joins TRBV5-4 and TRBJ2-5, with 7 bases identical to TRBD1. Germline trimming cut 3 bases from V and 5 bases from J; bases unmatched to any gene: 7. There are 14 residues in the CDR3. Germline values: CDR1 SGHNT, CDR2 YYREEE (reference sequence). This chain's CDR3 is CASSSKTGMETQYF. The CDR3 DNA reads as TGTGCCAGCAGCTCAAAGACAGGGATGGAGACCCAGTACTTC.

With regard to this clone: The same CDR3 is also encoded by other DNA sequences in this sample. The rearrangement links TRBV7-3 to TRBJ1-1, with unresolved D. V shed 3 bases and J shed 1 base, with 6 bases lying between them. The CDR3 has 13 amino acids. CDR1 is SGHTA and CDR2 is FQGTGA in the germline V gene. CDR3 protein: CASSLEANTEAFF. The CDR3 DNA is TGTGCCAGCAGCTTGGAGGCGAACACTGAAGCTTTCTTT.

The chain links TRBV7-9 to TRBJ1-1; unclear D gene. V was pared by 2 bases and J by 7 bases, with 11 bases between. Germline loops: CDR1 SEHNR, CDR2 FQNEAQ (reference sequence). This CDR3 region has 13 residues. The CDR3 here is CASSLPPSVEAFF. In DNA, the CDR3 is TGTGCCAGCAGCTTACCACCCAGCGTTGAAGCTTTCTTT.

The chain joins TRBV10-3 to TRBJ2-3, with unresolved D. Germline V gene data show CDR1 as ENHRY and CDR2 as SYGVKD. V was pared by 5 bases and J by 2 bases, with 14 bases between. The CDR3 runs to 15 residues. The CDR3 region is CAISPGFVSTDTQYF. The CDR3 DNA is TGTGCCATCAGTCCGGGTTTTGTGTCCACAGATACGCAGTATTTT.

To note about this clone: Germline is not matched at one junction end, which may reflect a read error. The chain combines TRBV7-9 with TRBJ1-2; D is possibly TRBD1 (6 bases). Germline V gene sequence: CDR1 SEHNR, CDR2 FQNEAQ (reference sequence). This CDR3 region has 12 residues. The CDR3 loop reads CSSSLDSYGYTF. The CDR3 coding sequence is TGTTCCAGCAGCCTGGACAGCTATGGCTACACCTTC.

This clone appeared once. V and J are TRBV5-1 and TRBJ2-1, with 9 positions matching TRBD1. This CDR3 spans 13 amino acids. V gave up 4 bases and J gave up 13 bases; unmatched junction bases: 9. CDR1 and CDR2 (germline): SGHRS, YFSETQ. The CDR3 spells CASSHEPGQGQFF. Here the CDR3 DNA reads TGCGCCAGCAGCCACGAGCCGGGACAGGGACAGTTCTTC. Drawing the rest from reference TRBV5-1 and TRBJ2-1, the complete variable domain is KAGVTQTPRYLIKTRGQQVTLSCSPISGHRSVSWYQQTPGQGLQFLFEYFSETQRNKGNFPGRFSGRQFSNSRSEMNVSTLELGDSALYLCASSHEPGQGQFFGPGTRLTVL.

The chain is built from TRBV29-1 and TRBJ2-5; no clear D gene. Trimming took 2 bases from V and 2 from J, leaving 9 bases between them. Germline CDR1 and CDR2: SQVTM and ANQGSEA. The CDR3 has 13 amino acids. CDR3 amino acids: CSVELRWQETQYF. CDR3 coding DNA: TGCAGCGTTGAACTCCGGTGGCAAGAGACCCAGTACTTC.

The rearrangement links TRBV7-2 to TRBJ2-7; 7 nucleotides line up with TRBD1. In germline, CDR1 is SGHTA, CDR2 FQGNSA. V trimming: 3 bases; J trimming: 0 bases; junction bases outside the gene matches: 5. The CDR3 totals 15 residues. This CDR3 reads CASSLTGTASYEQYF. CDR3 bases: TGTGCCAGCAGCTTGACCGGGACAGCCTCCTACGAGCAGTACTTC.

The rearrangement links TRBV29-1 to TRBJ2-5, with 7 bases identical to TRBD1. V was clipped by 7 bases and J by 6 bases; unmatched bases: 11. The CDR3 contains 13 residues. CDR1 SQVTM and CDR2 ANQGSEA come from the germline V gene. CDR3 protein: CSAGTVLAKTQYF. The CDR3, as DNA: TGCAGCGCCGGGACAGTTTTAGCCAAGACCCAGTACTTC.

As to this clone: Its ends do not fully match the called genes, so a read error is possible. The chain links TRBV6-5 to TRBJ2-2; a possible D gene is TRBD2 (6 bases). CDR3 length equals 13 residues. Germline V lookup: CDR1 MNHEY, CDR2 SVGAGI. The CDR3 DNA is TGTGCCATCAGTGAGATGGAGGGCGGGGAGCTGTTTTTT. It specifies CAISEMEGGELFF.

The J gene is TRBJ2-7, the V gene TRBV11-3; 8 bases map to TRBD2. CDR3 length: 16 residues. J gave up 0 bases and V 7 bases, and 11 bases lay outside the gene matches. The germline gives CDR1 SGHNT, CDR2 YENEEA. Here the CDR3 DNA reads TGTGCCAGCAAGTTCGCTTCCGGGGGGGACTCCTACGAGCAGTACTTC. Its translation is CASKFASGGDSYEQYF.